This section outlines one T cell receptor beta chain sequence together with its context. The sample belongs to a study of T cells after yellow fever vaccination. Study summary: Those fractions that held only low numbers of cells were prepared using the SMART-Seq v4 Ultra Low Input RNA kit.

The 5'RACE template-switching step produced TCR cDNA and added a universal primer site and UMIs. From the 5' RACE reads, TCRdb called clonotypes with MiXCR, one entry per CDR3 protein. Seen here are about 220,000 distinct CDR3 sequences, roughly 6.2% observed once, and the top ten hold roughly 1%. Germline V gives CDR1 SGHRS, CDR2 YFSETQ. There are 17 residues in the CDR3. Trimming cost V 3 bases and J 2 bases; bases outside gene matches: 9. V gene TRBV5-1 combines with J gene TRBJ2-5; 11 bases align to TRBD1. The specimen comprised CD4+ T cells sorted from PBMCs, sampled on the day of the yellow fever booster vaccination. This clonotype originated in a man aged 25-45 years who received the YFV17D yellow fever vaccine. Here the CDR3 reads CASSSEYRDRGQETQYF. CDR3 bases: TGCGCCAGCAGCTCAGAATACCGGGACAGGGGGCAAGAGACCCAGTACTTC.